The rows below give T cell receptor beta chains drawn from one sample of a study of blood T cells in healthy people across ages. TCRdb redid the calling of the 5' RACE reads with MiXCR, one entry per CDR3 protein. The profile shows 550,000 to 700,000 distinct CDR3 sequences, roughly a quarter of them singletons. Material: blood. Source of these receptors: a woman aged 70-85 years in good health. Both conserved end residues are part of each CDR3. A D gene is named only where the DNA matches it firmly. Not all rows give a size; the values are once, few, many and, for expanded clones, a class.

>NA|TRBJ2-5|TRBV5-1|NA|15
CASSLGDVKGETQYF
TGCGCCAGCAGCTTGGGGGACGTTAAAGGGGAGACCCAGTACTTC
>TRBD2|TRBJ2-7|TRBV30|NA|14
CASNRLAGTYEQYF
TGTGCCTCCAACCGACTAGCGGGGACCTACGAGCAGTACTTC
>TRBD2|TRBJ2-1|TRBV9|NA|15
CASSAGLAGDNEQFF
TGTGCCAGCAGCGCGGGACTAGCGGGGGACAATGAGCAGTTCTTC
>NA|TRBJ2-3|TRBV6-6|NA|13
CASRTGGTDTQYF
TGTGCCAGCCGGACGGGGGGCACAGATACGCAGTATTTT
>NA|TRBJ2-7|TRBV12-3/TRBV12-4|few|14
CASSSGAAVYEQYF
TGTGCCAGCAGTTCCGGGGCGGCTGTCTACGAGCAGTACTTC
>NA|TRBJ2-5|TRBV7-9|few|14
CASSLSGARDLQYF
TGTGCCAGCAGCTTATCGGGGGCCCGTGATCTCCAGTACTTC
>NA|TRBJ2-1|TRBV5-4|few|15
CASTASGLRYNEQFF
TGTGCCAGCACCGCTTCAGGACTAAGATACAATGAGCAGTTCTTC
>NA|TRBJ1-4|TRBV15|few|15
CATSREPATNEKLFF
TGTGCCACCAGCAGAGAGCCGGCAACTAATGAAAAACTGTTTTTT
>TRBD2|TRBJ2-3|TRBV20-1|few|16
CSARAPGLGRTDTQYF
TGCAGTGCTAGAGCTCCGGGACTAGGGCGCACAGATACGCAGTATTTT
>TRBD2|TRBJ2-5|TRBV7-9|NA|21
CASSFDAQFAGGPYKRETQYF
TGTGCCAGCAGCTTCGACGCCCAATTCGCGGGGGGCCCTTATAAGAGAGAGACCCAGTACTTC
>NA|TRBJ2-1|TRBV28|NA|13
CASSTRGINEQFF
TGTGCCAGCAGTACCCGGGGTATCAATGAGCAGTTCTTC
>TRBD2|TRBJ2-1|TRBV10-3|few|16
CAISLSAGGGMNEQFF
TGTGCCATCAGCCTGAGTGCCGGGGGGGGTATGAATGAGCAGTTCTTC
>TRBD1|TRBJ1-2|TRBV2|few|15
CASRGPSGQGYGYTF
TGTGCCAGCAGGGGCCCGTCGGGACAGGGCTATGGCTACACCTTC
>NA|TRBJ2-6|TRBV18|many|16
CASSPTGSSGANVLTF
TGTGCCAGCAGTCCAACAGGGAGCTCTGGGGCCAACGTCCTGACTTTC
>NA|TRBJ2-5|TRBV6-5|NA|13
CASRANSRETQYF
TGTGCCAGCAGAGCTAACTCGCGAGAGACCCAGTACTTC
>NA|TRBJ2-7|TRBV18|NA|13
CASSPPSGYEQYF
TGTGCCAGCTCACCACCTTCGGGCTACGAGCAGTACTTC
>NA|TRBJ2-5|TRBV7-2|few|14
CASSLAGPRETQYF
TGTGCCAGCAGCTTGGCAGGGCCACGGGAGACCCAGTACTTC
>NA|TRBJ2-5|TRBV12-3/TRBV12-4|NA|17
CASSFPPGRGGQETQYF
TGTGCCAGCAGTTTCCCCCCAGGCAGGGGAGGGCAAGAGACCCAGTACTTC
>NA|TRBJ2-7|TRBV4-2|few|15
CASSQEDSNTYEQYF
TGTGCCAGCAGCCAGGAGGACTCGAACACCTACGAGCAGTACTTC
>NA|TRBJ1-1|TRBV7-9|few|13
CASSETANTEAFF
TGTGCCAGCAGCGAAACAGCGAACACTGAAGCTTTCTTT
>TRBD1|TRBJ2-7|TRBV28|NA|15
CASSLQGTGTHEQYF
TGTGCCAGCAGTCTTCAGGGGACAGGGACCCACGAGCAGTACTTC
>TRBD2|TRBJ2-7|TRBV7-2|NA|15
CASSLAASGGYEQYF
TGTGCCAGCAGCTTAGCAGCTAGCGGGGGGTACGAGCAGTACTTC
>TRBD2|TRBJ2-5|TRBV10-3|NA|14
CAISDGTTGETQYF
TGTGCCATCAGTGACGGGACTACCGGGGAGACCCAGTACTTC
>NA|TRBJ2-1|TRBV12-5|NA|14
CASVPGDSYNEQFF
TGTGCTAGTGTCCCGGGGGACTCCTACAATGAGCAGTTCTTC
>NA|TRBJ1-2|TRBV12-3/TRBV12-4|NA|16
CASSLGGSGGRYGYTF
TGTGCCAGCAGTTTAGGCGGCTCCGGGGGAAGGTATGGCTACACCTTC
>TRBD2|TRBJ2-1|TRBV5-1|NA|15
CASSSPSGAYNEQFF
TGCGCCAGCAGCTCCCCTAGCGGGGCCTACAATGAGCAGTTCTTC
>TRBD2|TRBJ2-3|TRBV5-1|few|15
CASSLVTSGGNTQYF
TGCGCCAGCAGCTTGGTAACTAGCGGGGGAAATACGCAGTATTTT
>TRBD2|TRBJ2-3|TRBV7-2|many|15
CASTTGTSVTDTQYF
TGTGCCAGCACCACCGGGACTAGCGTTACAGATACGCAGTATTTT
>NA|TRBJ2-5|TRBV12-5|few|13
CASGNPPGETQYF
TGTGCTAGTGGCAACCCCCCGGGGGAGACCCAGTACTTC
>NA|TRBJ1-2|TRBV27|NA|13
CATYGVDAYGHTF
TGTGCCACCTACGGGGTGGATGCCTATGGCCACACCTTC
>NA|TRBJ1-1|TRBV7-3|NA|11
CASSDGAEAFF
TGTGCCAGCAGCGACGGGGCTGAAGCTTTCTTT
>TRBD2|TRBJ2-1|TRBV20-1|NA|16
CSAYAPTSPFYNEQFF
TGCAGTGCTTACGCCCCGACTAGCCCGTTTTACAATGAGCAGTTCTTC
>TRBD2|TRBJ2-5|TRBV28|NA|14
CASSFKRGPGTQYF
TGTGCCAGCAGTTTTAAGCGGGGCCCTGGGACCCAGTACTTC
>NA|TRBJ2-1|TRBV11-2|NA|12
CASTEGGFEQFF
TGCGCCAGCACCGAGGGGGGGTTTGAGCAGTTCTTC
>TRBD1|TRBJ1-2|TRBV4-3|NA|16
CASSQGTGEWLYGYTF
TGCGCCAGCAGCCAAGGGACAGGGGAATGGCTATATGGCTACACCTTC
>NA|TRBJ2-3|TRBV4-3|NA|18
CASSQAAPRGTSTDTQYF
TGCGCCAGCAGCCAAGCAGCTCCTCGGGGGACTAGCACAGATACGCAGTATTTT
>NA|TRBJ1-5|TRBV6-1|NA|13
CASWQGSNQPQHF
TGTGCCTCCTGGCAGGGGAGCAATCAGCCCCAGCATTTT
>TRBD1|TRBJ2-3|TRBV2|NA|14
CASSTGVPTDTQYF
TGTGCCAGTAGTACAGGGGTCCCCACAGATACGCAGTATTTT
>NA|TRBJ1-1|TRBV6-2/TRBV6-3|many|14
CASSYRGLNTEAFF
TGTGCCAGCAGTTATCGGGGGCTGAACACTGAAGCTTTCTTT
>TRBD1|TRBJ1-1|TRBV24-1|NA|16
CATSDSRGTVNTEAFF
TGTGCCACCAGTGATTCACGTGGGACAGTGAACACTGAAGCTTTCTTT
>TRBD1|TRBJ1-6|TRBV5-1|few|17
CASSLGQGAYYNSPLHF
TGCGCCAGCAGCTTGGGCCAGGGGGCCTATTATAATTCACCCCTCCACTTT
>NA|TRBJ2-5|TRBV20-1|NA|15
CSALKVAVFQETQYF
TGCAGTGCGCTAAAGGTAGCGGTTTTCCAAGAGACCCAGTACTTC
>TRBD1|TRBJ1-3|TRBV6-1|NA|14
CASSTGGVGNTIYF
TGTGCCAGCAGTACAGGGGGAGTTGGAAACACCATATATTTT
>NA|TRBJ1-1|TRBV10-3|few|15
CAISVGTMRGAEAFF
TGTGCCATCAGTGTGGGGACAATGCGGGGTGCTGAAGCTTTCTTT
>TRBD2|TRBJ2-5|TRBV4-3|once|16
CASSLQWREVQETQYF
TGCGCCAGCAGCCTTCAGTGGCGGGAGGTACAAGAGACCCAGTACTTC
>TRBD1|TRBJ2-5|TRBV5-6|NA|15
CASSRRQGGPETQYF
TGTGCCAGCAGCCGAAGACAGGGGGGTCCGGAGACCCAGTACTTC
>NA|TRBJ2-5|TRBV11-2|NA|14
CASSPQASRETQYF
TGTGCCAGCAGCCCTCAGGCCAGTAGAGAGACCCAGTACTTC
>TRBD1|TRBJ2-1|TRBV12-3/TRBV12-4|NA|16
CASSSAPGQGANEQFF
TGTGCCAGCAGTTCAGCCCCGGGACAGGGTGCCAATGAGCAGTTCTTC
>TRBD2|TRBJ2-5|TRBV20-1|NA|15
CSAVAGGWYQETQYF
TGCAGTGCTGTAGCGGGGGGCTGGTACCAAGAGACCCAGTACTTC
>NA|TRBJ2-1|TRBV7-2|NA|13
CASSLDEWQEQFF
TGTGCCAGCAGCTTAGACGAGTGGCAAGAGCAGTTCTTC
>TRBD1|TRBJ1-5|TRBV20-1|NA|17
CSARPGQKQYSNQPQHF
TGCAGTGCTCGCCCGGGACAGAAGCAATATAGCAATCAGCCCCAGCATTTT
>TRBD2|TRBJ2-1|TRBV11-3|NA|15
CASSFLFGGANEQFF
TGTGCCAGCAGTTTTTTGTTCGGGGGGGCCAATGAGCAGTTCTTC
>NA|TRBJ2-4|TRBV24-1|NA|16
CATSDRDARGQNIQYF
TGTGCCACCAGTGATCGGGACGCCCGCGGCCAAAACATTCAGTACTTC
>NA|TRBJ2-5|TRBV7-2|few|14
CASSLEFKKETQYF
TGTGCCAGCAGCTTAGAGTTCAAAAAAGAGACCCAGTACTTC
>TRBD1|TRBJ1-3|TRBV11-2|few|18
CASSLDPVTGGSGNTIYF
TGTGCCAGCAGCTTAGATCCCGTGACAGGGGGCTCTGGAAACACCATATATTTT
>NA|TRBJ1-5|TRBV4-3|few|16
CASSQDWGKGNQPQHF
TGCGCCAGCAGCCAAGATTGGGGGAAGGGAAATCAGCCCCAGCATTTT
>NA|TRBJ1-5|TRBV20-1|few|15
CSARDRRLGHSPQHF
TGCAGTGCTAGAGATCGGAGACTCGGACATTCGCCCCAGCATTTT
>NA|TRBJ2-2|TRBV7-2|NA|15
CASSLETDFTGELFF
TGTGCCAGCAGCTTAGAGACTGACTTCACCGGGGAGCTGTTTTTT